This T cell receptor beta chain comes out of a study of cytomegalovirus exposure and HLA in healthy donors. Notes on the study in general: Most TCR sequences proved rare, with some public TCRs found in many donors.

As regards this clone: Its target is not known.

The CDR3 has 12 residues. The ends were cut back, 5 bases at V and 3 bases at J, with 7 bases in the middle. Germline V CDR1 and CDR2: SEHNR, FQNEAQ (reference sequence). The PCR contained 60 Vbeta and 13 Jbeta primers. Clones were sequenced by immunoSEQ multiplex PCR, and TCRdb holds only the in-frame ones, with some missing. The sample includes 84,000 or so clones, around 82% of them seen just once. The gene calls are TRBV7-9 and TRBJ2-5; D is unclear. The sequenced material came from PBMCs. This TCR came from a man aged 50 to 59 in good health and CMV-seronegative. The DNA of the CDR3 is TGTGCCAGCAGCCCACTAAAAGAGACCCAGTACTTC. Translated: CASSPLKETQYF.